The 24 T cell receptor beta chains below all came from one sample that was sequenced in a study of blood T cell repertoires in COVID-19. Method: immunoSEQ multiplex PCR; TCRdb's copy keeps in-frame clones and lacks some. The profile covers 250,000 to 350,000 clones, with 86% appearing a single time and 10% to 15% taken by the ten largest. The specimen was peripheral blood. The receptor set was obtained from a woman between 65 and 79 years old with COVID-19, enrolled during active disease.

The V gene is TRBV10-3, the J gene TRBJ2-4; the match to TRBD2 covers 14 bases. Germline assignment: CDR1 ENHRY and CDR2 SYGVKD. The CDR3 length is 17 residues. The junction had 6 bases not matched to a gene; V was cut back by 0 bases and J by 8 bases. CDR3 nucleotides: TGTGCCATCAGTGAGTCTCGACTAGCGGGGGGGCGGGACATTCAGTACTTC. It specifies CAISESRLAGGRDIQYF.

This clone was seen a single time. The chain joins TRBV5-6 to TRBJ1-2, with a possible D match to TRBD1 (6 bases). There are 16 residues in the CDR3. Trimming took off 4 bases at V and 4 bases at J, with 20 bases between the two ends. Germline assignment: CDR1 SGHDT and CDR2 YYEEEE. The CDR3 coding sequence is TGTGCCAGCAGCCCCCAGCGGGGGCAGGGTGGCTATGGCTACACCTTC. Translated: CASSPQRGQGGYGYTF.

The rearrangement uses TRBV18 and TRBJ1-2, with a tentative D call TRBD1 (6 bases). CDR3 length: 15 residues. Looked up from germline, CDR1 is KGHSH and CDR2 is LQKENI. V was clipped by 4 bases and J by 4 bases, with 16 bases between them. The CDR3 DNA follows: TGTGCCAGCTCACTCGAAATGGGACACCCCTATGGCTACACCTTC. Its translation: CASSLEMGHPYGYTF.

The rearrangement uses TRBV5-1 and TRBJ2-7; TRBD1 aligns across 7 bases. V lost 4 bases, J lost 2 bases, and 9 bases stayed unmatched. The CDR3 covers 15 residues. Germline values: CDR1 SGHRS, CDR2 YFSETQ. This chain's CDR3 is CASSPPGTAAYEQYF. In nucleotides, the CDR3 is TGCGCCAGCAGCCCCCCCGGGACAGCCGCCTACGAGCAGTACTTC.

The CDR3 loop is CASSQLAGGSTDTQYF. The CDR3 DNA reads TGTGCCAGCAGCCAACTAGCGGGGGGGTCCACAGATACGCAGTATTTT. The V and J genes are TRBV3-1 (or the pseudogene TRBV3-2) and TRBJ2-3; 12 nucleotides line up with TRBD2. CDR1 and CDR2 (germline): LGHDT, YNNKEL (reference sequence). Trimming cost V 2 bases and J 2 bases; bases outside gene matches: 2. CDR3 length: 16 amino acids.

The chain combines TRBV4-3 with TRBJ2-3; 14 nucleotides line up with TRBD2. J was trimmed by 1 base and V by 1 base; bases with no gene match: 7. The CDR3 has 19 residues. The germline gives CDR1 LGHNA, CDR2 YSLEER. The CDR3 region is CASSQGLAGGVGRTDTQYF. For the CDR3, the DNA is TGCGCCAGCAGCCAAGGACTAGCGGGGGGGGTCGGGCGCACAGATACGCAGTATTTT.

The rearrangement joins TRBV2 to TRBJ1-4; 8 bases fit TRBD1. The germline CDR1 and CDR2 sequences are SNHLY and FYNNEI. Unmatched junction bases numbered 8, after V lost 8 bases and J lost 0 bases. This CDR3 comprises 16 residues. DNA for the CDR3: TGTGCCAGCCTACCGGGACAGGTCACAACTAATGAAAAACTGTTTTTT. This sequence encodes CASLPGQVTTNEKLFF.

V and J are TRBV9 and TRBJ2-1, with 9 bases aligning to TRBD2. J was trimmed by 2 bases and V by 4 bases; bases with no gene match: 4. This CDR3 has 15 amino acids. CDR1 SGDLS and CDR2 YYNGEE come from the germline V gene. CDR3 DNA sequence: TGTGCCAGCAGCCCTAGCGGGGCTACCTACAATGAGCAGTTCTTC. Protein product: CASSPSGATYNEQFF.

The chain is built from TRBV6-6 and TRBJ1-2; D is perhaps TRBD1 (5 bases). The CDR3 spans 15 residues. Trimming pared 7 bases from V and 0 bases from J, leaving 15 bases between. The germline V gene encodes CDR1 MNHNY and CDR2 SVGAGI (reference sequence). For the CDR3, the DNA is TGTGCCAGCACAGGGAATGTGGCGGCTAACTATGGCTACACCTTC. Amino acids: CASTGNVAANYGYTF.

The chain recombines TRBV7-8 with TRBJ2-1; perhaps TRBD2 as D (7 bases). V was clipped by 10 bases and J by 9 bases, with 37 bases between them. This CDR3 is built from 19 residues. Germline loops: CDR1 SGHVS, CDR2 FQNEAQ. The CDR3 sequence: CATIEGYGGPYSSIREQFF. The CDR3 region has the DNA TGTGCCACCATCGAGGGTTACGGGGGGCCCTATAGTTCAATCCGTGAGCAGTTCTTC.

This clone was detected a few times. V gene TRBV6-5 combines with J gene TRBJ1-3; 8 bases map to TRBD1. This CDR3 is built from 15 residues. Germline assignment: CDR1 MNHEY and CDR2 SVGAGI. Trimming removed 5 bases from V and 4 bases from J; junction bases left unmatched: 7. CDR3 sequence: CASSKQGAGGNTIYF. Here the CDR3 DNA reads TGTGCCAGCAGTAAGCAGGGGGCGGGCGGAAACACCATATATTTT.

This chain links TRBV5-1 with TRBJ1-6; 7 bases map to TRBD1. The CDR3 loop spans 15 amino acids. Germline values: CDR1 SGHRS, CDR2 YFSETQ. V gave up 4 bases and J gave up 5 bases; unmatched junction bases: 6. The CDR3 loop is CASSHRQGDNSPLHF. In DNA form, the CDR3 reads TGCGCCAGCAGCCACAGGCAGGGGGATAATTCACCCCTCCACTTT. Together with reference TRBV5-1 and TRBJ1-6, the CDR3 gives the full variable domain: KAGVTQTPRYLIKTRGQQVTLSCSPISGHRSVSWYQQTPGQGLQFLFEYFSETQRNKGNFPGRFSGRQFSNSRSEMNVSTLELGDSALYLCASSHRQGDNSPLHFGNGTRLTVT.

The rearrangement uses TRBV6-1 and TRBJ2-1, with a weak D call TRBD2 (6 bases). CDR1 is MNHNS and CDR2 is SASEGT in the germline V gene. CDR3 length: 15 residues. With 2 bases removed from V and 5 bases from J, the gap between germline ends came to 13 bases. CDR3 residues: CASSESLAVHNEQFF. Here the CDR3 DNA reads TGTGCCAGCAGTGAAAGTTTAGCGGTGCACAATGAGCAGTTCTTC.

CDR3 loop: CASTGTANTEAFF. In DNA form, the CDR3 reads TGTGCCAGCACGGGGACAGCGAACACTGAAGCTTTCTTT. J is TRBJ1-1 and V is TRBV9, with 7 bases fitting TRBD1. Looked up from germline, CDR1 is SGDLS and CDR2 is YYNGEE. The J segment lost 1 base and the V segment lost 6 bases, leaving 3 bases of the junction unmatched. The length of the CDR3 is 13 residues.

In DNA, the CDR3 is TGTGCCAGCAGTTTGGTGGGCAGGAATTCACCCCTCCACTTT. Its protein product is CASSLVGRNSPLHF. The rearrangement links TRBV27 to TRBJ1-6, with D uncertain. This CDR3 has 14 amino acids. The germline V gene has CDR1 MNHEY and CDR2 SMNVEV (reference sequence). Trimming stripped 3 bases from V and 7 bases from J, with 10 bases between.

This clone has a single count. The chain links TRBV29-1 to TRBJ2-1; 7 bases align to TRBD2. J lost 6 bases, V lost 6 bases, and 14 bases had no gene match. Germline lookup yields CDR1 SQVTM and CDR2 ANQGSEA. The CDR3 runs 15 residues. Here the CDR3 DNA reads TGCAGCGTCGCACACTCTAGCGGTTATACCAATGAGCAGTTCTTC. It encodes CSVAHSSGYTNEQFF.

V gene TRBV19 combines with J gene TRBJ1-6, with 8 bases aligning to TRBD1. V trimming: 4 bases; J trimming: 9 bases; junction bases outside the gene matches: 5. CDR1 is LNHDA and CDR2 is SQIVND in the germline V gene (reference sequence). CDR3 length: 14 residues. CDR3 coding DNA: TGTGCCAGTAGTAGCGGGACAGGACGTTCACCCCTCCACTTT. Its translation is CASSSGTGRSPLHF.

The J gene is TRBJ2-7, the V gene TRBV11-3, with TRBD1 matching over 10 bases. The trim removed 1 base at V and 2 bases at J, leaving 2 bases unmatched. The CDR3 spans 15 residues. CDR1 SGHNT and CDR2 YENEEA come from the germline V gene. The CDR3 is CASSLAGTGAYEQYF. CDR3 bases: TGTGCCAGCAGCTTAGCCGGGACAGGGGCCTACGAGCAGTACTTC.

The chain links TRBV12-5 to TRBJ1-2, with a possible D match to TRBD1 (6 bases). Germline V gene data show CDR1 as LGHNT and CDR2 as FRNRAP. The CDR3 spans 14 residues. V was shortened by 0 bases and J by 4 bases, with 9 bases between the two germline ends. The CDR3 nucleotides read TGTGCTAGTGGTTTGGTACAGGGCCCCTATGGCTACACCTTC. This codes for CASGLVQGPYGYTF.

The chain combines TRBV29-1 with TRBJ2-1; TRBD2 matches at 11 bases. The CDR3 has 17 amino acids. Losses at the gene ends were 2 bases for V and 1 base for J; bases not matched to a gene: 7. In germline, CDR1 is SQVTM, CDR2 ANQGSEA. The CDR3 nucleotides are TGCAGCGTTGAACTAGCGGGGGGTAGGAGATCCTACAATGAGCAGTTCTTC. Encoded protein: CSVELAGGRRSYNEQFF.

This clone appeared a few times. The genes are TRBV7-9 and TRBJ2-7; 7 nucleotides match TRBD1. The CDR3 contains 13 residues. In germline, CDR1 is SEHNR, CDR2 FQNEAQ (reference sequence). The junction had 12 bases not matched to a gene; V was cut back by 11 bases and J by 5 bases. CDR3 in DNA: TGTGCCGGCAACCGGGACAGCCTTCACGAGCAGTACTTC. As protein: CAGNRDSLHEQYF.

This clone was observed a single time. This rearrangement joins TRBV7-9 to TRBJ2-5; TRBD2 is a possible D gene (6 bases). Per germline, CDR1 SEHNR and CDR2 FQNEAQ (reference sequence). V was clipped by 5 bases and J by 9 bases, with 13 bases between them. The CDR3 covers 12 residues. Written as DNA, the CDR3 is TGTGCCAGCAGCCCGGGGGTGGGATCCCAGTACTTC. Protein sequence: CASSPGVGSQYF. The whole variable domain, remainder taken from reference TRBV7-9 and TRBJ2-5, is DTGVSQNPRHKITKRGQNVTFRCDPISEHNRLYWYRQTLGQGPEFLTYFQNEAQLEKSRLLSDRFSAERPKGSFSTLEIQRTEQGDSAMYLCASSPGVGSQYFGPGTRLLVL.

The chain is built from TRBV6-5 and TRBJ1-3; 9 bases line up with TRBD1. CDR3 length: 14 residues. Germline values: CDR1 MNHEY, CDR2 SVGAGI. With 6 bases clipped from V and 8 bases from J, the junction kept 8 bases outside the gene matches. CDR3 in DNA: TGTGCCAGCAGCGGACAGGGGATTATTGACACCATATATTTT. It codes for CASSGQGIIDTIYF.

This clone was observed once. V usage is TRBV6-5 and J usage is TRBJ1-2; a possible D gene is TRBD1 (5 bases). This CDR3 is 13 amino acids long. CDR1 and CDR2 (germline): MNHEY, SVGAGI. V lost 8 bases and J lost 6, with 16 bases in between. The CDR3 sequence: CASLEGLIDGYTF. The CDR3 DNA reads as TGTGCCAGCCTGGAGGGGCTTATCGATGGCTACACCTTC.